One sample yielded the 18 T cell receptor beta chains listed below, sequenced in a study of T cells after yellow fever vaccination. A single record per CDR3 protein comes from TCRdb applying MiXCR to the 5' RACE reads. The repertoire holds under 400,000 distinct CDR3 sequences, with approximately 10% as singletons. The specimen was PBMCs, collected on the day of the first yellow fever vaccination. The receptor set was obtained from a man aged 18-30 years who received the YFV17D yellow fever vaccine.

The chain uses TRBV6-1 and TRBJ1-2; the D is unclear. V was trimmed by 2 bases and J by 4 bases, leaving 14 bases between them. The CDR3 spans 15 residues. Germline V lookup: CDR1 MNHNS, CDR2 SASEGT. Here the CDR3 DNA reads TGTGCCAGCAGTGAAACAATCAGGACCATCTATGGCTACACCTTC. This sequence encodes CASSETIRTIYGYTF.

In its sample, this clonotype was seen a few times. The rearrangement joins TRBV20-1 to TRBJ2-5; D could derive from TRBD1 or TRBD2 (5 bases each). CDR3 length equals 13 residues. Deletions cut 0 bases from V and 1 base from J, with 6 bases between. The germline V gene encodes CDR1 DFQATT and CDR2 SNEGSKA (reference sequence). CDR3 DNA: TGCAGTGCTAGAGATGGGACCCAAGAGACCCAGTACTTC. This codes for CSARDGTQETQYF.

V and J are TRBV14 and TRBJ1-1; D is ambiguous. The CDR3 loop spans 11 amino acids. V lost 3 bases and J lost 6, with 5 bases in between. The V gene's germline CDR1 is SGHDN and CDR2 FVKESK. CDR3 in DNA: TGTGCCAGCAGCCACGAATCTGAAGCTTTCTTT. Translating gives CASSHESEAFF.

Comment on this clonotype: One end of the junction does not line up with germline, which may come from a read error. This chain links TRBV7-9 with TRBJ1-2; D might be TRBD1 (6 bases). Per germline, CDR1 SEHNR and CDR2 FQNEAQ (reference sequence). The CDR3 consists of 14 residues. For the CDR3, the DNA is TGTGCCAGCAGCTTAGGAGGGGGGCCCGAAACAACCGCCTTC. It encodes CASSLGGGPETTAF. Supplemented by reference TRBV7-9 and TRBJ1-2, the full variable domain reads DTGVSQNPRHKITKRGQNVTFRCDPISEHNRLYWYRQTLGQGPEFLTYFQNEAQLEKSRLLSDRFSAERPKGSFSTLEIQRTEQGDSAMYLCASSLGGGPETTAFGSGTRLTVV.

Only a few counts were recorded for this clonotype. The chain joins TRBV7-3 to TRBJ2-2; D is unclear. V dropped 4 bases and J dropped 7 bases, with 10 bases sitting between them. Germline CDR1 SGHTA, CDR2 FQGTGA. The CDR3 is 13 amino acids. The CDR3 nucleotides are TGTGCCAGCAGCTCCATGTTAGGCGGGGAGCTGTTTTTT. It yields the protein CASSSMLGGELFF.

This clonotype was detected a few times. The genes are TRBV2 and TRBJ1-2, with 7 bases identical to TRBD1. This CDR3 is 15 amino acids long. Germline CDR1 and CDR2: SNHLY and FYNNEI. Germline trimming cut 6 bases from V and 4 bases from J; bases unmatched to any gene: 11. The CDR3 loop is CASSEDRITFYGYTF. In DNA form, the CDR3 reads TGTGCCAGCAGCGAGGACAGGATTACGTTCTATGGCTACACCTTC.

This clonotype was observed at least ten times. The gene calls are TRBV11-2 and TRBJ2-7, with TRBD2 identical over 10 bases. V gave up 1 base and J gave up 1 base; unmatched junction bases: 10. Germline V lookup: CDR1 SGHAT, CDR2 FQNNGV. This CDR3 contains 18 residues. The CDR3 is CASSLVVLLAGGSYEQYF. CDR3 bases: TGTGCCAGCAGCTTAGTGGTTCTTTTAGCGGGGGGTTCCTACGAGCAGTACTTC.

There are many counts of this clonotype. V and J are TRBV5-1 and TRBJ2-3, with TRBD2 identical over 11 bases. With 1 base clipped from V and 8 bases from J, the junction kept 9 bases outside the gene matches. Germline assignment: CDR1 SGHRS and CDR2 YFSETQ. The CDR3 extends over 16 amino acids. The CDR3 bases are TGCGCCAGCAGCTTGAGTGCTAGCGGGAGGTTAGGTACGCAGTATTTT. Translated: CASSLSASGRLGTQYF. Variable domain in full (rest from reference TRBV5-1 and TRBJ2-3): KAGVTQTPRYLIKTRGQQVTLSCSPISGHRSVSWYQQTPGQGLQFLFEYFSETQRNKGNFPGRFSGRQFSNSRSEMNVSTLELGDSALYLCASSLSASGRLGTQYFGPGTRLTVL.

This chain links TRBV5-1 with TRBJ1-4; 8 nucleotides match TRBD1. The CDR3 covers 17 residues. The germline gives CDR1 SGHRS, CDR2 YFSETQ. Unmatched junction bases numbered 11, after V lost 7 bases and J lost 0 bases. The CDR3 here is CASCRGPAVATNEKLFF. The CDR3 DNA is TGCGCCAGCTGCAGGGGGCCGGCCGTCGCAACTAATGAAAAACTGTTTTTT.

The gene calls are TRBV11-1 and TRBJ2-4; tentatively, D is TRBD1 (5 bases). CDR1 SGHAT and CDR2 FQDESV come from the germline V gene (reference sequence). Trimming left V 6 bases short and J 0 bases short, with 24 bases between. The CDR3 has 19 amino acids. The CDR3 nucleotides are TGTGCCAGCAGATCAATCTTAGTCCCTCAGGGTAAAGCCAAAAACATTCAGTACTTC. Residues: CASRSILVPQGKAKNIQYF.

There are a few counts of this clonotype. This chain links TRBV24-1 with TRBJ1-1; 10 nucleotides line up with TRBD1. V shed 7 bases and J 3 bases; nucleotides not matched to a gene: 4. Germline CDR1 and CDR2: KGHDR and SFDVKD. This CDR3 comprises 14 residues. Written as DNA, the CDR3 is TGTGCCACCAGAGGACAGGGGGAGGACACTGAAGCTTTCTTT. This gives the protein CATRGQGEDTEAFF.

CDR3 loop: CASSRIPDRDYEQYF. CDR3 sequence (DNA): TGTGCCAGCAGCCGCATCCCGGACAGGGACTACGAGCAGTACTTC. V and J are TRBV14 and TRBJ2-7, with 8 bases identical to TRBD1. CDR1 is SGHDN, CDR2 FVKESK, per germline. Trimming removed 4 bases from V and 3 bases from J; junction bases left unmatched: 8. The CDR3 runs 15 residues.

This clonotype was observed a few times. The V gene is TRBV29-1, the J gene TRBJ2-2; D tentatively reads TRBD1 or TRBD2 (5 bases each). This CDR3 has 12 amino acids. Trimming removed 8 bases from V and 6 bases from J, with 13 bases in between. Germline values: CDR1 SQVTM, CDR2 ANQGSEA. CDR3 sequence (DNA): TGCAGCACCGGGGCCGGCTCCGGGGAGCTGTTTTTT. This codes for CSTGAGSGELFF.

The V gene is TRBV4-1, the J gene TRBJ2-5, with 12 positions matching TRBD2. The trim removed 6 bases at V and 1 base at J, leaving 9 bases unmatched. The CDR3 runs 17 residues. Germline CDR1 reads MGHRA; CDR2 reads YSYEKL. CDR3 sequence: CASSLYRTSGVQETQYF. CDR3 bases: TGCGCCAGCAGTCTTTACCGGACTAGCGGGGTCCAAGAGACCCAGTACTTC.

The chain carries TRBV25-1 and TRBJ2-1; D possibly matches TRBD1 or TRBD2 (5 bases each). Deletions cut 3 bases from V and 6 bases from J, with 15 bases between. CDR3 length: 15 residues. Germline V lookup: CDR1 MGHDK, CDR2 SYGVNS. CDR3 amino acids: CASSDRGALGNEQFF. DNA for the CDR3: TGTGCCAGCAGTGATAGAGGGGCCTTGGGCAATGAGCAGTTCTTC.

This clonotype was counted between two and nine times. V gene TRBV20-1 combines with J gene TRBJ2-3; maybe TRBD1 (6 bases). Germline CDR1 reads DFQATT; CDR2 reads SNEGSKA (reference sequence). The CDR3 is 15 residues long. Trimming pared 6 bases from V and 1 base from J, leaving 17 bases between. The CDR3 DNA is TGCAGTGCAAACCGGGACACCACTGGCACAGATACGCAGTATTTT. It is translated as CSANRDTTGTDTQYF.

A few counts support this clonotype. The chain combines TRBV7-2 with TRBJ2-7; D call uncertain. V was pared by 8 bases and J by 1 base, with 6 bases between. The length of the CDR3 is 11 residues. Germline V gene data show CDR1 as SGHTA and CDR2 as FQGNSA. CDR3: CASAISYEQYF. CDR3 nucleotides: TGTGCCAGCGCTATTTCCTACGAGCAGTACTTC.

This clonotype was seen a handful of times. The DNA for the CDR3 is TGTGCCAGCAGTTCCCTTGGGTATGGCTACACCTTC. Translated: CASSSLGYGYTF. The chain uses TRBV25-1 and TRBJ1-2, with D unclear. The V end lost 5 bases, the J end lost 5 bases, and 9 bases lay between the germline ends. CDR3 length: 12 residues. Germline V gives CDR1 MGHDK, CDR2 SYGVNS.